Following are 28 T cell receptor beta chains from one sample sequenced in a study of T cell responses to AZD1222 COVID-19 vaccine. Method: immunoSEQ multiplex PCR; TCRdb's copy keeps in-frame clones and lacks some. In the table there are 110,000 to 150,000 clones, about nine tenths of which are singletons. The sample in question was peripheral blood, obtained on day 0 of AZD1222 vaccination. These receptors originate from an adult in good health.

This clone is a singleton in its sample. The V call is TRBV15, the J call TRBJ2-7; the D gene is possibly TRBD1 (6 bases). The CDR3 runs to 16 residues. In germline, CDR1 is LNHNV, CDR2 YYDKDF (reference sequence). Between the trimmed V and J ends, which lost 8 bases and 6 bases, there was a span of 26 bases. The CDR3 sequence is CATQQGQQGLLREQYF. CDR3 coding DNA: TGTGCCACCCAGCAGGGCCAGCAGGGGTTACTTCGCGAGCAGTACTTC.

This chain links TRBV24-1 with TRBJ2-2; D perhaps matches TRBD2 (5 bases). Trimming stripped 3 bases from V and 9 bases from J, with 13 bases between. CDR3 size: 14 residues. Germline assignment: CDR1 KGHDR and CDR2 SFDVKD. In nucleotides, the CDR3 is TGTGCCACCAGTGATCCGACTATTCCCTGGGAGCTGTTTTTT. Translated, it gives CATSDPTIPWELFF.

The chain employs TRBV15 and TRBJ1-2; 7 positions agree with TRBD1. CDR3 length: 16 residues. In germline, CDR1 is LNHNV, CDR2 YYDKDF (reference sequence). J gave up 2 bases and V 3 bases, and 9 bases lay outside the gene matches. CDR3 coding DNA: TGTGCCACCAGCAGGGAACCGGGACAGAGGAACTATGGCTACACCTTC. This sequence encodes CATSREPGQRNYGYTF.

V and J are TRBV29-1 and TRBJ2-3; weak D call: TRBD2 (5 bases). Per germline, CDR1 SQVTM and CDR2 ANQGSEA. This CDR3 region has 13 residues. V was clipped by 7 bases and J by 2 bases, with 13 bases between them. CDR3: CSAGLLLTDTQYF. The CDR3 DNA reads TGCAGCGCCGGACTCCTGCTCACAGATACGCAGTATTTT.

This clone was observed a single time. The V call is TRBV15, the J call TRBJ2-1; 11 positions agree with TRBD2. The CDR3 spans 16 residues. The germline V gene has CDR1 LNHNV and CDR2 YYDKDF (reference sequence). The V segment lost 5 bases and the J segment 5 bases; nucleotides outside the gene matches: 8. In DNA, the CDR3 is TGTGCCACCAGCCCTCCCGGGACTAGCGGTCACAATGAGCAGTTCTTC. Its protein is CATSPPGTSGHNEQFF.

This clone was counted a few times. The genes are TRBV2 and TRBJ1-4; 8 bases are shared with TRBD1. In germline, CDR1 is SNHLY, CDR2 FYNNEI. The V segment lost 10 bases and the J segment 3 bases; nucleotides outside the gene matches: 7. The CDR3 length is 14 residues. This CDR3 reads CATSDRAPNEKLFF. Here the CDR3 DNA reads TGTGCCACCTCGGACAGGGCTCCTAATGAAAAACTGTTTTTT.

The chain combines TRBV19 with TRBJ1-2; 10 bases align to TRBD1. CDR3 length: 14 amino acids. With V trimmed by 3 bases and J by 7 bases, 5 bases remained unmatched. Germline loops: CDR1 LNHDA, CDR2 SQIVND (reference sequence). CDR3 amino acids: CASSISWTGGGYTF. CDR3 in DNA: TGTGCCAGTAGTATCTCCTGGACAGGGGGTGGCTACACCTTC.

The chain joins TRBV11-2 to TRBJ2-7; the match to TRBD2 covers 7 bases. The CDR3 is made up of 14 amino acids. CDR1 is SGHAT and CDR2 is FQNNGV in the germline V gene. Trimming took 4 bases from V and 6 from J; bases not matched to a gene: 9. CDR3 nucleotide sequence: TGTGCCAGCAGCTGGGGACTAAGGGGCGGCGAGCAGTACTTC. This codes for CASSWGLRGGEQYF.

This clone was seen once. The gene calls are TRBV7-2 and TRBJ2-2, with 9 bases lining up with TRBD2. This CDR3 has 16 amino acids. Unmatched junction bases numbered 2, after V lost 2 bases and J lost 1 base. In germline, CDR1 is SGHTA, CDR2 FQGNSA. The CDR3, as DNA: TGTGCCAGCAGCTTAAGAGCGGGAGGGAACACCGGGGAGCTGTTTTTT. It encodes CASSLRAGGNTGELFF.

In its sample, this clone was seen a few times. Other nucleotide sequences from this sample produce the same CDR3. V is TRBV6-5 and J is TRBJ2-7, with TRBD2 matching 9 bases. The ends lost 0 bases at V and 0 bases at J; junction bases unmatched: 0. The CDR3 has 15 residues. Germline CDR1 MNHEY, CDR2 SVGAGI. The CDR3 bases are TGTGCCAGCAGTTACTCTAGCGGGAGCTCCTACGAGCAGTACTTC. As protein: CASSYSSGSSYEQYF.

V usage is TRBV24-1 and J usage is TRBJ2-5; 8 nucleotides agree with TRBD1. V dropped 2 bases and J dropped 8; count of bases not matched to a gene: 6. Germline V gives CDR1 KGHDR, CDR2 SFDVKD. The CDR3 has 14 amino acids. Here the CDR3 reads CATSDWRQGATQYF. As DNA, the CDR3 is TGTGCCACCAGTGATTGGAGGCAGGGGGCTACCCAGTACTTC.

The chain joins TRBV10-3 to TRBJ1-1; TRBD1 aligns across 7 bases. V shed 2 bases, J shed 5 bases, and the junction held 2 bases outside the gene matches. The CDR3 consists of 13 residues. Germline V gene sequence: CDR1 ENHRY, CDR2 SYGVKD. Written as DNA, the CDR3 is TGTGCCATCAGTGAGATACAGGGGACTGAAGCTTTCTTT. This sequence encodes CAISEIQGTEAFF.

This sequence joins TRBV28 and TRBJ1-1; the match to TRBD1 covers 7 bases. CDR3 size: 15 residues. CDR1 MDHEN and CDR2 SYDVKM come from the germline V gene. The V and J ends lost 6 bases and 2 bases, in that order; junction bases with no gene match: 9. The CDR3 loop is CASSTSGTENTEAFF. In DNA, the CDR3 is TGTGCCAGCAGCACCTCCGGGACAGAAAACACTGAAGCTTTCTTT.

The V gene is TRBV13, the J gene TRBJ2-3; possible D gene TRBD1, 5 bases. The CDR3 loop spans 19 amino acids. Trimming pared 0 bases from V and 0 bases from J, leaving 19 bases between. CDR1 and CDR2 from the germline V gene are PRHDT and FYEKMQ (reference sequence). CDR3 protein: CASSLGLAGRPESTDTQYF. The CDR3 bases are TGTGCCAGCAGCTTAGGGTTGGCAGGGCGCCCAGAGAGCACAGATACGCAGTATTTT.

The chain employs TRBV7-9 and TRBJ1-2, with D perhaps TRBD1 (6 bases). From germline, CDR1 is SEHNR and CDR2 FQNEAQ (reference sequence). This CDR3 has 15 residues. Trimming removed 5 bases at V and 3 bases at J, with 16 bases between. DNA for the CDR3: TGTGCCAGCAGCCCGAGAGGGGGATTGCACTATGGCTACACCTTC. Amino acids: CASSPRGGLHYGYTF. The entire variable domain, with the rest obtained from reference TRBV7-9 and TRBJ1-2, is as follows: DTGVSQNPRHKITKRGQNVTFRCDPISEHNRLYWYRQTLGQGPEFLTYFQNEAQLEKSRLLSDRFSAERPKGSFSTLEIQRTEQGDSAMYLCASSPRGGLHYGYTFGSGTRLTVV.

The genes are TRBV27 and TRBJ1-4; 8 nucleotides agree with TRBD1. The CDR3 runs to 18 residues. CDR1 MNHEY and CDR2 SMNVEV come from the germline V gene (reference sequence). Losses at the gene ends were 5 bases for V and 4 bases for J; bases not matched to a gene: 15. CDR3 sequence (DNA): TGTGCCAGCAGTCCCTACTGGACAGGGTCTCAGGGTAATGAAAAACTGTTTTTT. It is translated as CASSPYWTGSQGNEKLFF.

This sequence joins TRBV5-1 and TRBJ2-5, with D possibly TRBD1 on 7 matching bases. V was trimmed by 4 bases and J by 4 bases, leaving 17 bases between them. The CDR3 extends over 15 amino acids. Germline CDR1 SGHRS, CDR2 YFSETQ. The CDR3 DNA is TGCGCCAGCAGCCCGACTCAGGGGGGACGAGAGACCCAGTACTTC. As protein: CASSPTQGGRETQYF. The full variable domain, completed using reference TRBV5-1 and TRBJ2-5, is KAGVTQTPRYLIKTRGQQVTLSCSPISGHRSVSWYQQTPGQGLQFLFEYFSETQRNKGNFPGRFSGRQFSNSRSEMNVSTLELGDSALYLCASSPTQGGRETQYFGPGTRLLVL.

The chain is built from TRBV24-1 and TRBJ2-1; 12 nucleotides match TRBD2. The CDR3 is 16 residues long. The germline V gene has CDR1 KGHDR and CDR2 SFDVKD. The ends lost 2 bases at V and 5 bases at J; junction bases unmatched: 3. CDR3 protein: CATSDSRLAGDNEQFF. The CDR3 nucleotides read TGTGCCACCAGTGATTCCCGACTAGCGGGAGACAATGAGCAGTTCTTC.

This chain links TRBV28 with TRBJ2-3, with TRBD2 as a possible D gene (6 bases). The CDR3 length is 12 residues. Trimming removed 6 bases from V and 6 bases from J, with 10 bases in between. Germline assignment: CDR1 MDHEN and CDR2 SYDVKM. CDR3 sequence (DNA): TGTGCCAGCAGGCCCGCGGGGGATACGCAGTATTTT. This codes for CASRPAGDTQYF.

The rearrangement links TRBV6-4 to TRBJ2-1, with D perhaps matching TRBD1 (8 bases). The germline CDR1 and CDR2 sequences are MRHNA and SNTAGT. The CDR3 spans 15 residues. Trimming removed 4 bases at V and 7 bases at J, with 17 bases between. CDR3 sequence (DNA): TGTGCCAGCAGTGTTGGACAGGGAGGGAATAATGAGCAGTTCTTC. Its protein product is CASSVGQGGNNEQFF.

The rearrangement joins TRBV5-1 to TRBJ1-1, with TRBD1 as a possible D gene (6 bases). Between the trimmed V and J ends, which lost 1 base and 4 bases, there was a span of 14 bases. Germline lookup yields CDR1 SGHRS and CDR2 YFSETQ. CDR3 length: 15 amino acids. The CDR3: CASSLNRVTSTEAFF. The CDR3 region has the DNA TGCGCCAGCAGCTTGAACAGGGTAACGAGCACTGAAGCTTTCTTT.

The J gene is TRBJ2-5, the V gene TRBV4-1, with 10 bases fitting TRBD2. Trimming cost V 4 bases and J 4 bases; bases outside gene matches: 6. The V gene's germline CDR1 is MGHRA and CDR2 YSYEKL. The CDR3 has 15 residues. CDR3 nucleotides: TGCGCCAGCAGCCTACTAGCGGGATTGGGAGAGACCCAGTACTTC. Its translation: CASSLLAGLGETQYF.

The CDR3 bases are TGCGCCAGCAGCTTGACAGCGGGCGTGGAGACCCAGTACTTC. Translation gives CASSLTAGVETQYF. The chain combines TRBV5-1 with TRBJ2-5; perhaps TRBD2 as D (6 bases). V was clipped by 1 base and J by 5 bases, with 12 bases between them. The CDR3 has 14 amino acids. Germline V gives CDR1 SGHRS, CDR2 YFSETQ.

The chain carries TRBV6-6 and TRBJ1-1; a weak D match, TRBD1 (5 bases). V lost 6 bases to trimming and J lost 3 bases, with 20 bases between them. CDR1 is MNHNY, CDR2 SVGAGI, per germline (reference sequence). This CDR3 has 16 residues. The CDR3, as DNA: TGTGCCAGCAGGCATCCGTCGGGACTCTTAGACACTGAAGCTTTCTTT. This codes for CASRHPSGLLDTEAFF.

This chain uses TRBV12-2 with TRBJ2-7; TRBD2 was called by the table and not checked on the DNA. TRBV12-2 is described as a pseudogene. The CDR3 totals 15 residues. DNA for the CDR3: TGTGCAAGTCGCTTATACGGCGGCAGTGCCTACGAGCAGTACTTC. It codes for CASRLYGGSAYEQYF.

The chain is built from TRBV11-1 and TRBJ2-3; D is unclear. Trimming removed 4 bases from V and 2 bases from J, with 7 bases in between. CDR1 and CDR2 (germline): SGHAT, FQDESV (reference sequence). The CDR3 contains 13 residues. CDR3 residues: CASSSAFTDTQYF. The CDR3 nucleotides are TGTGCCAGCAGCTCGGCGTTCACAGATACGCAGTATTTT.

This clone was seen just once. This chain links TRBV6-5 with TRBJ1-5; D call uncertain. V gave up 2 bases and J gave up 2 bases, with 7 bases separating them. This CDR3 region has 14 residues. Germline assignment: CDR1 MNHEY and CDR2 SVGAGI. In DNA form, the CDR3 reads TGTGCCAGCAGTTACAGGCTAGGCAATCAGCCCCAGCATTTT. It encodes CASSYRLGNQPQHF.

This clone was counted a few times. The chain employs TRBV3-1 (or the pseudogene TRBV3-2) and TRBJ1-5; no clear D gene. The CDR3 contains 12 residues. Trimming pared 0 bases from V and 3 bases from J, leaving 0 bases between. Germline assignment: CDR1 LGHDT and CDR2 YNNKEL (reference sequence). The DNA of the CDR3 is TGTGCCAGCAGCCAAGACAATCAGCCCCAGCATTTT. Translating it yields CASSQDNQPQHF.